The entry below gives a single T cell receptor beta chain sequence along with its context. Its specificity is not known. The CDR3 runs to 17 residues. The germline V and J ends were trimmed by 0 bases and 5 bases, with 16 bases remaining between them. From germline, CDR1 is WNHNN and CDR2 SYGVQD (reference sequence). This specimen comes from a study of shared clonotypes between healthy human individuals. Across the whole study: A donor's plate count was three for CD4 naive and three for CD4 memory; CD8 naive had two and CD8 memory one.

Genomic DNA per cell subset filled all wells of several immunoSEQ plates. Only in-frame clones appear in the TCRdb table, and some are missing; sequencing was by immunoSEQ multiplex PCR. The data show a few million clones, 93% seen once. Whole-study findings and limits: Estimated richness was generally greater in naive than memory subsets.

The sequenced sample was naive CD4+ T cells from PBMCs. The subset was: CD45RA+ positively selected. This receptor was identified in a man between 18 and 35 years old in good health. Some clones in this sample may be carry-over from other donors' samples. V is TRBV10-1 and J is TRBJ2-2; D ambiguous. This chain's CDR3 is CASSESKNAALTGELFF. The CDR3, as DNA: TGCGCCAGCAGTGAGTCGAAGAATGCGGCTTTAACCGGGGAGCTGTTTTTT.